This T cell receptor beta chain was obtained from a study of blood T cell repertoires in COVID-19. About the study: Donors in the United States, Italy and Spain gave samples during acute or convalescent COVID-19. The analysed material was cDNA or gDNA that came from T cells, B-cell-depleted T cells, or PBMCs.

CDR3 length equals 12 residues. V lost 6 bases to trimming and J lost 6 bases, with 12 bases between them. CDR1 and CDR2 (germline): LNHDA, SQIVND (reference sequence). Per the authors' pipeline: Reference gene primers were amplified, and this amplification served to estimate nucleated cell counts. TCRdb's copy holds only in-frame clones and misses some; the assay was immunoSEQ multiplex PCR. V, J and clone size are those of that table, while D and trimming were read from the DNA. The sample lists fewer than 200,000 clones, 70% to 85% occurring once. Sequencing was done on a sample of peripheral blood. The V call is TRBV19, the J call TRBJ2-7; D is perhaps TRBD1 (5 bases). This TCR was sampled from a human donor in a cohort sampled during active COVID-19. The CDR3 DNA reads as TGTGCCAGTAGGGCAGGGTACGGCGAGCAGTACTTC. This translates into CASRAGYGEQYF.